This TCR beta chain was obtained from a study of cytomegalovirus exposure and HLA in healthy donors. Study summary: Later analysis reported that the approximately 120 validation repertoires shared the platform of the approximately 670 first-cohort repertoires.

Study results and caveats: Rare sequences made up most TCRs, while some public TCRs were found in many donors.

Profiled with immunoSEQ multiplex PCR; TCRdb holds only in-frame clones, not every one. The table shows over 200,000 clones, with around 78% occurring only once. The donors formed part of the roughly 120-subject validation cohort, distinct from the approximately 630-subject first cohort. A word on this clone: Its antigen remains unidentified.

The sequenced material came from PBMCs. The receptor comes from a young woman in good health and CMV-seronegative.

CDR3 nucleotide sequence: TGTGCCTGGAGCCGGGAGTCCTACAATGAGCAGTTCTTC. This encodes CAWSRESYNEQFF. V usage is TRBV30 and J usage is TRBJ2-1; D perhaps matches TRBD2 (6 bases). Per germline, CDR1 GTSNPN and CDR2 SVGIG (reference sequence). V was cut by 3 bases and J by 1 base, with 7 bases left in between. This CDR3 is built from 13 residues.